This TCR beta chain was captured in a study of shared clonotypes between healthy human individuals. Naive CD8 cells lacked CD45RO and underwent positive selection for CCR7, leaving out terminally differentiated effector memory CD45RA+ cells. Produced via immunoSEQ multiplex PCR; TCRdb's table is partial and in-frame only. Among approximately 2,000,000 clones listed, approximately 92% were seen once. V was pared by 2 bases and J by 7 bases, with 13 bases between. Germline V lookup: CDR1 SGDLS, CDR2 YYNGEE. The CDR3 covers 14 residues. Concerning this clone: Its antigen is undetermined.

Points from the study as a whole: Naive CD4 clonotypes were shared across a handful of donors at 5% to 6%. On the whole, naive subsets had larger estimated richness than memory subsets had.

This TCR was recovered from a man between 18 and 29 years old in good health. Some clones in this sample may be carry-over from other donors' samples. V gene TRBV9 combines with J gene TRBJ2-1; D is tentatively TRBD1 or TRBD2 (5 bases each). Sequences were obtained from naive CD8+ T cells from PBMCs. The CDR3 DNA sequence: TGTGCCAGCAGCGTTTGGGGGAGTTGGAATGAGCAGTTCTTC. It is translated as CASSVWGSWNEQFF.